This T cell receptor beta chain appears in the sequencing data of a study of shared clonotypes between healthy human individuals. The table came from immunoSEQ multiplex PCR; TCRdb's copy has only in-frame clones and leaves some out. This table has around 2,000,000 clones, just under 95% appearing once. CDR1 is PRHDT and CDR2 is FYEKMQ in the germline V gene (reference sequence). The V gene end was trimmed by 5 bases and the J gene end by 5 bases; junction bases not matched to a gene: 13. This CDR3 is built from 18 residues. Findings of the study overall: Rarefaction curves obtained for sorted subsets showed sequencing incomplete despite large depth.

Notes on this clone: Its specificity is unknown.

Naive CD8 cells lacked CD45RO, underwent positive selection for CCR7 and left out terminally differentiated effector memory CD45RA+ cells. Sequenced material: naive CD8+ T cells sorted from blood. The V and J genes are TRBV13 and TRBJ2-5; 14 positions agree with TRBD2. The TCR was taken from a man aged 18 to 35 in good health. CDR3 bases: TGTGCCAGCAGCCCTGGGACTAGCGGGGGCCGAGAAGCTGAGACCCAGTACTTC. This translates into CASSPGTSGGREAETQYF. Drawing the rest from reference TRBV13 and TRBJ2-5, the complete variable domain is AAGVIQSPRHLIKEKRETATLKCYPIPRHDTVYWYQQGPGQDPQFLISFYEKMQSDKGSIPDRFSAQQFSDYHSELNMSSLELGDSALYFCASSPGTSGGREAETQYFGPGTRLLVL.